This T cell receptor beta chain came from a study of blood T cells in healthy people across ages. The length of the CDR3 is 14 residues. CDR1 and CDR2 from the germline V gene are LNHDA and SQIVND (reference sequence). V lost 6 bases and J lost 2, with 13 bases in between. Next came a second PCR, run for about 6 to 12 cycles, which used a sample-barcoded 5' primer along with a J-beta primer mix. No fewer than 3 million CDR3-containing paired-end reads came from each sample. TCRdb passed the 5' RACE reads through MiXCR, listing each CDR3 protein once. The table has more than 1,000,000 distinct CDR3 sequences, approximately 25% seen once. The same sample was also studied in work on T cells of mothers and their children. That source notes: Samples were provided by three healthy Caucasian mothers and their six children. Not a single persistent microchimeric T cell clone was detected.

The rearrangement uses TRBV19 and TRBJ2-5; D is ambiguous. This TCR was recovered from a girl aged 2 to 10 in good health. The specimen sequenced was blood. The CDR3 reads CASSPWAEQETQYF. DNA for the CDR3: TGTGCCAGTAGCCCATGGGCGGAGCAAGAGACCCAGTACTTC.